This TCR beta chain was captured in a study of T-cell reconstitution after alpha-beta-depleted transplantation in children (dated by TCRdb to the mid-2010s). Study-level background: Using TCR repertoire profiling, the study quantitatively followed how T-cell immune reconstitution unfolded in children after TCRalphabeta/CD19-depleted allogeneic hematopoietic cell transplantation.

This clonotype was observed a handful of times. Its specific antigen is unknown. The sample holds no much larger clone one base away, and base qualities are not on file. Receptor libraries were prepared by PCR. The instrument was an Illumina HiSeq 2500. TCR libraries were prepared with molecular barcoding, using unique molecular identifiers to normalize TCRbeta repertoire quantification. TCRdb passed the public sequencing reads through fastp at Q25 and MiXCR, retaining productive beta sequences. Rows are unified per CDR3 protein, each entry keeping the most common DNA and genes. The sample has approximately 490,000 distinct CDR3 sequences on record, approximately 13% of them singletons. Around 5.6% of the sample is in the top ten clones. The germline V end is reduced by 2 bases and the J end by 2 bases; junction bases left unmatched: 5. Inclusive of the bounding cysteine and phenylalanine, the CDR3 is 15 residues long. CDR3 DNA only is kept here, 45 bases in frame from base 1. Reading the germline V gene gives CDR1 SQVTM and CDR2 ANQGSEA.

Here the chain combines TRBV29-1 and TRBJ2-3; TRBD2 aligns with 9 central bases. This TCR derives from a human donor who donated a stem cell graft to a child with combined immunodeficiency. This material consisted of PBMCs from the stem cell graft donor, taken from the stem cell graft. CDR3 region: CSVETLAGTTDTQYF. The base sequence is TGCAGCGTTGAAACCCTAGCGGGAACCACAGATACGCAGTATTTT.